This T cell receptor beta chain came from a study of glioma-infiltrating T cells after dendritic cell vaccination. The CDR3 loop spans 16 amino acids. V gave up 5 bases and J gave up 6 bases; unmatched junction bases: 13. Germline loops: CDR1 MDHEN, CDR2 SYDVKM. Sequencing used immunoSEQ multiplex PCR; TCRdb keeps in-frame clones, though not all of them. The sample lists almost 65,000 clones, 75% to 85% occurring once. Sequencing used blood, obtained before dendritic cell vaccination. The chain is built from TRBV28 and TRBJ1-1, with 9 positions matching TRBD1. The sequence derives from a human donor with glioblastoma. CDR3 bases: TGTGCCAGCAGTCCTGCCTCGGGACAGGGTAAGGCTGAAGCTTTCTTT. It codes for CASSPASGQGKAEAFF.